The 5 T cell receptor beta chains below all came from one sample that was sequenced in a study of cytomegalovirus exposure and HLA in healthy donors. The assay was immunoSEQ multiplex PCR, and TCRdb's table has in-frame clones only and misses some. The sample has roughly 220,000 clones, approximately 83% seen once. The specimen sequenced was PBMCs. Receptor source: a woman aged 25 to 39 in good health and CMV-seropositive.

In DNA form, the CDR3 reads TGTGCCAGCAGTGAAGAGGACAGGGTCGGCTACACCTTC. Protein product: CASSEEDRVGYTF. This rearrangement joins TRBV2 to TRBJ1-2; 8 bases match TRBD1. The CDR3 consists of 13 residues. With V trimmed by 1 base and J by 8 bases, 3 bases remained unmatched. The germline CDR1 and CDR2 sequences are SNHLY and FYNNEI.

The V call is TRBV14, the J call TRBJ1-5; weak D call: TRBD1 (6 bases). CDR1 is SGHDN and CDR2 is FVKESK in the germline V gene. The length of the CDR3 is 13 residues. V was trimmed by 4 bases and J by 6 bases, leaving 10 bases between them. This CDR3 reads CASSLGGLQPQHF. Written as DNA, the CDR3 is TGTGCCAGCAGCCTCGGGGGCCTTCAGCCCCAGCATTTT.

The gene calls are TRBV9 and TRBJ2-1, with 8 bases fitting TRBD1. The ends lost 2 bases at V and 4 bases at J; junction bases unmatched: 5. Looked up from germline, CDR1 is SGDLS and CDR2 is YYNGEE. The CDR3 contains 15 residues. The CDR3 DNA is TGTGCCAGCAGCGTGACCGGGACAGGATACAATGAGCAGTTCTTC. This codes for CASSVTGTGYNEQFF.

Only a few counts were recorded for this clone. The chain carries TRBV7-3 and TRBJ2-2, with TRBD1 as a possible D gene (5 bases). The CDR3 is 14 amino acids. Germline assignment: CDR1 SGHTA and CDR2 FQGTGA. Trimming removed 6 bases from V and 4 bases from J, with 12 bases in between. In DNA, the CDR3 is TGTGCCAGCAGTTCCACCCAGGGCACCGGGGAGCTGTTTTTT. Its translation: CASSSTQGTGELFF.

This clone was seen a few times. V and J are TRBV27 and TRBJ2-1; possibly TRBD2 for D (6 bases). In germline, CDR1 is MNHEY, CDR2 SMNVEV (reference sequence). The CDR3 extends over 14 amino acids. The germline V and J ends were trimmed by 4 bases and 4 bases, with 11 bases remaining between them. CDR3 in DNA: TGTGCCAGCAGTTCCGGGACTTCATACAATGAGCAGTTCTTC. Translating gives CASSSGTSYNEQFF.